Each of the 13 T cell receptor beta chains below was sequenced from the same sample in a study of naive and memory T cell subsets. Both TRBC1 and TRBC2 were covered by a beta constant-region primer of two equimolar oligonucleotides. Four rounds of PCR amplified the ligated cDNA using nested alpha and beta constant-region primers plus SP2. TCRdb re-called the UMI-ligation and nested PCR reads through MiXCR, storing one row per CDR3 protein. The data show tens of thousands of distinct CDR3 sequences, approximately 17% seen once. The sequencing sample was made of effector memory CD4+ T cells from blood. The sample's subset: effector memory, CD45RA- CD27-. Source of these receptors: a human donor in good health.

The gene calls are TRBV27 and TRBJ2-7; 8 bases are a match to TRBD2. The junction had 14 bases not matched to a gene; V was cut back by 6 bases and J by 7 bases. The CDR3 consists of 15 residues. CDR1 and CDR2 from the germline V gene are MNHEY and SMNVEV (reference sequence). This CDR3 reads CASRPPGGAYGEQYF. Here the CDR3 DNA reads TGTGCCAGCAGGCCCCCGGGAGGGGCCTACGGGGAGCAGTACTTC.

The CDR3 here is CASSYSTQGIISTEAFF. CDR3 bases: TGTGCCAGCAGTTACTCGACTCAGGGGATAATAAGCACTGAAGCTTTCTTT. The chain recombines TRBV6-5 with TRBJ1-1, with TRBD1 as a possible D gene (6 bases). Germline V CDR1 and CDR2: MNHEY, SVGAGI. The CDR3 sequence is 17 residues long. Trimming cost V 0 bases and J 4 bases, with 18 bases left between them.

V and J are TRBV12-3 or TRBV12-4 and TRBJ2-3; D might be TRBD1 or TRBD2, each matching 5 bases. The length of the CDR3 is 13 residues. Trimming removed 6 bases from V and 5 bases from J, with 12 bases in between. This CDR3 is CASSSWGKDTQYF. The CDR3, as DNA: TGTGCCAGCAGCTCCTGGGGGAAAGATACGCAGTATTTT.

At least ten counts were recorded for this clonotype. The V call is TRBV5-1, the J call TRBJ2-7; D uncertain. The germline V gene has CDR1 SGHRS and CDR2 YFSETQ. This CDR3 spans 13 amino acids. V dropped 0 bases and J dropped 4 bases, with 8 bases sitting between them. In DNA form, the CDR3 reads TGCGCCAGCAGCTTGGAGGGCAGATACGAGCAGTACTTC. Its protein product is CASSLEGRYEQYF. Full variable domain (remainder filled in from reference TRBV5-1 and TRBJ2-7): KAGVTQTPRYLIKTRGQQVTLSCSPISGHRSVSWYQQTPGQGLQFLFEYFSETQRNKGNFPGRFSGRQFSNSRSEMNVSTLELGDSALYLCASSLEGRYEQYFGPGTRLTVT.

The V call is TRBV6-5, the J call TRBJ1-1; the D gene is possibly TRBD1 (5 bases). Per the germline V gene, CDR1 is MNHEY and CDR2 is SVGAGI. V was clipped by 2 bases and J by 4 bases, with 14 bases between them. The CDR3 runs to 15 residues. CDR3 nucleotide sequence: TGTGCCAGCAGTTACGGGGGGTTACCCCCCACTGAAGCTTTCTTT. The encoded protein is CASSYGGLPPTEAFF.

In this sample, this clonotype turned up many times. The chain has TRBV7-2 and TRBJ2-7, with D uncertain. Germline V gene data show CDR1 as SGHTA and CDR2 as FQGNSA. The V end was cut by 1 base, the J end by 2 bases, with 9 bases between. The CDR3 is 14 amino acids. The CDR3 is CASSLGRTAYEQYF. CDR3 DNA sequence: TGTGCCAGCAGCTTAGGGCGCACGGCCTACGAGCAGTACTTC.

V is TRBV3-1 and J is TRBJ2-7, with a tentative D call TRBD2 (5 bases). There are 15 residues in the CDR3. Germline CDR1 reads LGHDT; CDR2 reads YNNKEL (reference sequence). With 2 bases removed from V and 0 bases from J, the gap between germline ends came to 11 bases. CDR3 protein: CASSQQRGPSYEQYF. The CDR3 region has the DNA TGTGCCAGCAGCCAACAAAGAGGGCCCTCCTACGAGCAGTACTTC.

This clonotype has more than one count but fewer than ten. CDR3 in amino acids: CASSHLGGWPGYEQYF. CDR3 DNA: TGTGCCAGCAGCCATTTGGGGGGGTGGCCCGGTTACGAGCAGTACTTC. The chain employs TRBV7-9 and TRBJ2-7; 7 bases agree with TRBD2. The V segment lost 5 bases and the J segment 4 bases; nucleotides outside the gene matches: 14. The CDR3 is 16 amino acids. The germline CDR1 and CDR2 sequences are SEHNR and FQNEAQ (reference sequence).

This clonotype was seen repeatedly, ten times or more. V usage is TRBV9 and J usage is TRBJ2-3, with D possibly being TRBD2 (5 bases). The V end lost 0 bases, the J end lost 4 bases, and 12 bases lay between the germline ends. Looked up from germline, CDR1 is SGDLS and CDR2 is YYNGEE. This CDR3 has 15 amino acids. DNA of the CDR3: TGTGCCAGCAGCGTAGATGTGCTAGCCTCAGATACGCAGTATTTT. It specifies CASSVDVLASDTQYF.

This clonotype came up many times. This chain joins TRBV20-1 and TRBJ2-7; the match to TRBD2 covers 11 bases. Germline V gives CDR1 DFQATT, CDR2 SNEGSKA (reference sequence). The length of the CDR3 is 14 residues. J gave up 1 base and V 6 bases, and 5 bases lay outside the gene matches. The CDR3: CSARGLAVSYEQYF. CDR3 DNA: TGCAGTGCCAGGGGACTAGCGGTATCCTACGAGCAGTACTTC.

This sequence joins TRBV20-1 and TRBJ2-3; the match to TRBD1 covers 8 bases. Germline values: CDR1 DFQATT, CDR2 SNEGSKA (reference sequence). This CDR3 has 15 amino acids. After removal of 5 bases from V and 0 bases from J, the junction contained 7 bases not matched to a gene. The DNA for the CDR3 is TGCAGTGCTGAATCCAGGGGGCGAAGCACAGATACGCAGTATTTT. Its translation: CSAESRGRSTDTQYF.

This clonotype was observed a few times. The CDR3 DNA sequence: TGTGCCAGCAAAGGGATACTGGGGTCACCCCTCCACTTT. It encodes CASKGILGSPLHF. The chain links TRBV6-5 to TRBJ1-6; D is unresolved. The V gene lost 7 bases and the J gene lost 10 bases, with 14 bases spanning the gap. This CDR3 contains 13 residues. The germline V gene encodes CDR1 MNHEY and CDR2 SVGAGI.

This clonotype has only a few counts. The chain links TRBV7-9 to TRBJ1-4; the D gene is possibly TRBD1 (6 bases). The germline V gene encodes CDR1 SEHNR and CDR2 FQNEAQ (reference sequence). The length of the CDR3 is 14 residues. Trimming stripped 4 bases from V and 7 bases from J, with 13 bases between. CDR3 DNA: TGTGCCAGCAGCTCTCACAGGGCTGGTGAAAAACTGTTTTTT. It encodes CASSSHRAGEKLFF.